This T cell receptor (beta chain) stems from a study of blood T cell repertoires in COVID-19. Study in general: Sources were T cells, B-cell-depleted T cells, or PBMCs; the material itself was cDNA or gDNA.

Authors' analysis steps: By means of reference gene primer amplification, nucleated cell counts were estimated. Libraries were prepared by immunoSEQ multiplex PCR; TCRdb keeps only in-frame clonotypes and omits some of them. Clonal size and the V and J genes are those of that table, whereas D and trimming came from the DNA. Among under 250,000 clones, 65% to 90% were seen once, and the ten largest hold less than 6.5%. Comments on this clone: The identical CDR3 is also encoded by other nucleotide sequences in the sample.

CDR3 length equals 12 residues. V was clipped by 6 bases and J by 5 bases, with 10 bases between them. A Seattle source enrolled patients during active infection and followed them longitudinally. The chain has TRBV12-3 or TRBV12-4 and TRBJ1-2; TRBD1 is a possible D gene (5 bases). This receptor was identified in a man aged 50-60 years with COVID-19, enrolled during active disease. The source material was peripheral blood. CDR3 sequence (DNA): TGTGCCAGCAGCCTTCAGGGTTATGGCTACACCTTC. Encoded protein: CASSLQGYGYTF.